The T cell receptor beta chain under discussion was sequenced for a study of radiotherapy plus CTLA-4 blockade in lung cancer. Sequenced by immunoSEQ multiplex PCR; TCRdb stores in-frame clones only, minus some. The sample has around 110,000 clones; 85% to 90% are singletons. Germline lookup yields CDR1 SGHTA and CDR2 FQGTGA. Germline trimming cut 5 bases from V and 1 base from J; bases unmatched to any gene: 8. This CDR3 has 17 amino acids. The receptor comes from a human donor with non-small cell lung cancer that progressed on radiotherapy plus ipilimumab. V is TRBV7-3 and J is TRBJ2-6; 7 bases map to TRBD1. The sample here was peripheral blood, taken from a patient treated with radiotherapy plus ipilimumab. The CDR3 DNA follows: TGTGCCAGCAGCCTCCGGGACAGCGGTTCTGGGGCCAACGTCCTGACTTTC. This translates into CASSLRDSGSGANVLTF.